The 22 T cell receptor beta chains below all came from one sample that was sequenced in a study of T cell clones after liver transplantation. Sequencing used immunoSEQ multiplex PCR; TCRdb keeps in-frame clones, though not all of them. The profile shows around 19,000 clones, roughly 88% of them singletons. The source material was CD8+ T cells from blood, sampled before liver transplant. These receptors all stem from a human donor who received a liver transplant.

CDR3 nucleotide sequence: TGCGCCAGCAGCTTGGACGTTGACTATGGGGCAGAGACCCAGTACTTC. Translated, it gives CASSLDVDYGAETQYF. The rearrangement links TRBV5-1 to TRBJ2-5; D is tentatively TRBD1 or TRBD2 (5 bases each). Between the trimmed V and J ends, which lost 0 bases and 4 bases, there was a span of 16 bases. This CDR3 is 16 amino acids long. CDR1 is SGHRS, CDR2 YFSETQ, per germline.

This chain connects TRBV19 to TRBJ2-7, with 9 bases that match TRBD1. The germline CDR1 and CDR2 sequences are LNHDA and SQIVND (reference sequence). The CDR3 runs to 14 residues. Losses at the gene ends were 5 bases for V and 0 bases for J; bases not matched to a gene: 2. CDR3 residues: CASSGTGSSYEQYF. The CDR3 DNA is TGTGCCAGTAGTGGGACAGGGAGCTCCTACGAGCAGTACTTC.

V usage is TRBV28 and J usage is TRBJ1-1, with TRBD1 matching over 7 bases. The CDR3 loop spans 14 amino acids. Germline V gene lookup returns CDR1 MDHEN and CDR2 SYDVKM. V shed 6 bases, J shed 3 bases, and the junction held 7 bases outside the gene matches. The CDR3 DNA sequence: TGTGCCAGCAGGTCGGGACAGCCTTACACTGAAGCTTTCTTT. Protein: CASRSGQPYTEAFF.

The CDR3 DNA is TGTGCCACCAGCAGAGAACATGCAGGAATGAACACTGAAGCTTTCTTT. Its translation is CATSREHAGMNTEAFF. The genes are TRBV15 and TRBJ1-1; D unresolved. The CDR3 loop spans 16 amino acids. Per germline, CDR1 LNHNV and CDR2 YYDKDF (reference sequence). V was shortened by 0 bases and J by 0 bases, with 11 bases between the two germline ends.

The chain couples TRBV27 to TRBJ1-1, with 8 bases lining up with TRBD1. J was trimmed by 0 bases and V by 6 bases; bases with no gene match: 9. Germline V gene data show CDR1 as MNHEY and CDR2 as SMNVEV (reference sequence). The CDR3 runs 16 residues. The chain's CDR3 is CASSYGRTGMNTEAFF. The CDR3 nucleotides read TGTGCCAGCAGCTATGGACGGACAGGGATGAACACTGAAGCTTTCTTT.

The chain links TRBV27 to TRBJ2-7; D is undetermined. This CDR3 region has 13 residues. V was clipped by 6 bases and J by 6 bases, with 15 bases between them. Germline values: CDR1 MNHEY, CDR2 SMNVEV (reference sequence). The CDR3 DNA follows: TGTGCCAGCAGCCCAAGACGGTCCCTCGAGCAGTACTTC. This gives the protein CASSPRRSLEQYF.

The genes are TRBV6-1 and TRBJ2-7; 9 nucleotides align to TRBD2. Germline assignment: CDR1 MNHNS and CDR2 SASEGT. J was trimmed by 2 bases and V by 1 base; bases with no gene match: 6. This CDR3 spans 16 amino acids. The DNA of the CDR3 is TGTGCCAGCAGTGAAGGTCTAGCGGGGTCCACCTACGAGCAGTACTTC. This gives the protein CASSEGLAGSTYEQYF.

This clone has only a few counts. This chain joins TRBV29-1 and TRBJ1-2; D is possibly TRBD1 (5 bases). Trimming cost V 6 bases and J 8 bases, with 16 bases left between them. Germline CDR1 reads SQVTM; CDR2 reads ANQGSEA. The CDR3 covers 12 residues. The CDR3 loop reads CSVPPGPGGYTF. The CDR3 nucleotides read TGCAGCGTACCCCCGGGGCCAGGGGGCTACACCTTC.

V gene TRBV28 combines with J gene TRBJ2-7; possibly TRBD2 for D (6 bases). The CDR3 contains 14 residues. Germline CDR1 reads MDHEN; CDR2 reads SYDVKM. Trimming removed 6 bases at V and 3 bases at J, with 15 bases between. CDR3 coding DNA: TGTGCCAGCAGGGTTTTGAGGGGAGGCTACGAGCAGTACTTC. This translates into CASRVLRGGYEQYF. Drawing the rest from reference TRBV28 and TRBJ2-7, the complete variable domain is DVKVTQSSRYLVKRTGEKVFLECVQDMDHENMFWYRQDPGLGLRLIYFSYDVKMKEKGDIPEGYSVSREKKERFSLILESASTNQTSMYLCASRVLRGGYEQYFGPGTRLTVT.

The CDR3 DNA sequence: TGTGCCAGTAGTCCCGGATGGGGCACTGAAGCTTTCTTT. This gives the protein CASSPGWGTEAFF. The chain joins TRBV19 to TRBJ1-1; the D is unclear. CDR3 length: 13 amino acids. With 5 bases removed from V and 4 bases from J, the gap between germline ends came to 11 bases. The germline gives CDR1 LNHDA, CDR2 SQIVND (reference sequence).

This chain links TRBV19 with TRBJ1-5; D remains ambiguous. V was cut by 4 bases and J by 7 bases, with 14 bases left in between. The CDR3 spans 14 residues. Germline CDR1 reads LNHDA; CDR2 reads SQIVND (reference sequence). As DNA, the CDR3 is TGTGCCAGTAGTACCCCAGCGGTCGGGCAGCCCCAGCATTTT. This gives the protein CASSTPAVGQPQHF.

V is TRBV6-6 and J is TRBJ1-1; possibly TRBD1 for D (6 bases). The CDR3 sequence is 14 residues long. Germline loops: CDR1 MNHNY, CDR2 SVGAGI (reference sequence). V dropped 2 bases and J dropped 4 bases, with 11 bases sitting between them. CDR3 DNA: TGTGCCAGCAGTTACCTGGGGGCTGGCACTGAAGCTTTCTTT. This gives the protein CASSYLGAGTEAFF.

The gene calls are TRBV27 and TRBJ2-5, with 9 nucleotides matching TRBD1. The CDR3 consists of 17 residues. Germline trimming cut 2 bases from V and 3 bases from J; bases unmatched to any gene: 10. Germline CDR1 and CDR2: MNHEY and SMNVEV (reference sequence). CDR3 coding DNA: TGTGCCAGCAGTTTAAGTTACGGGACAGGGCTTAAAGAGACCCAGTACTTC. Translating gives CASSLSYGTGLKETQYF.

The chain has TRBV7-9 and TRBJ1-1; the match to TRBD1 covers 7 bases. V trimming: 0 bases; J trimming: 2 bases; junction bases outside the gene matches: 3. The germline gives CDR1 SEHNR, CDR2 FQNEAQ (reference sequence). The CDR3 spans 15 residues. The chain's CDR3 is CASSLATGHNTEAFF. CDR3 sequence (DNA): TGTGCCAGCAGCTTAGCGACAGGGCACAACACTGAAGCTTTCTTT.

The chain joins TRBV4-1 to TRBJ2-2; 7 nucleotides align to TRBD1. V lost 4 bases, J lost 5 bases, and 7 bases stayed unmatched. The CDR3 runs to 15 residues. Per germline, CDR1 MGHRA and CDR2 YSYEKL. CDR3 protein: CASSPWTGGTGELFF. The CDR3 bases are TGCGCCAGCAGCCCGTGGACAGGCGGGACCGGGGAGCTGTTTTTT.

The CDR3 is CASSLVIRTPAYEQYF. CDR3 coding DNA: TGTGCCAGCAGCCTAGTGATCCGGACTCCAGCCTACGAGCAGTACTTC. V gene TRBV7-9 combines with J gene TRBJ2-7, with D perhaps TRBD2 (5 bases). The germline gives CDR1 SEHNR, CDR2 FQNEAQ (reference sequence). The V end lost 5 bases, the J end lost 2 bases, and 19 bases lay between the germline ends. The length of the CDR3 is 16 residues.

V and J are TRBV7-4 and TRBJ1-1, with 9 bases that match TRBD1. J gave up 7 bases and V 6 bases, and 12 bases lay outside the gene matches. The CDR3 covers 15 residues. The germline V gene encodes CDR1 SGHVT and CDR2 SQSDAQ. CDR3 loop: CASSKTRDRVFEAFF. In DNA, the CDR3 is TGTGCCAGCAGTAAGACCCGGGACAGGGTATTTGAAGCTTTCTTT.

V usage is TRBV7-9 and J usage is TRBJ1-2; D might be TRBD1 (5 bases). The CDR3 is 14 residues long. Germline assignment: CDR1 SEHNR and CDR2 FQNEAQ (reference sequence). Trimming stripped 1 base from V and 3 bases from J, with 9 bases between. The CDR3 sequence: CASSLGQGDYGYTF. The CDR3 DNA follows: TGTGCCAGCAGCTTAGGGCAGGGCGACTATGGCTACACCTTC.

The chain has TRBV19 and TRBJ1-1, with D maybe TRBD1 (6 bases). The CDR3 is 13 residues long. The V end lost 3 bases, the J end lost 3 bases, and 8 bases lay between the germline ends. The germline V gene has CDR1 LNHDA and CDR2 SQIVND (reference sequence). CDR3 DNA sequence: TGTGCCAGTAGTATTGAGGGGGACACTGAAGCTTTCTTT. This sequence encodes CASSIEGDTEAFF.

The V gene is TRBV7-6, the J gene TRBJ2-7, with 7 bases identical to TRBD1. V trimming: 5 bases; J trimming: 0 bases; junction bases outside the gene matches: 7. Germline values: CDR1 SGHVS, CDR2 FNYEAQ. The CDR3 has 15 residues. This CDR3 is CASSPTRGTSYEQYF. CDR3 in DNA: TGTGCCAGCAGCCCCACCAGGGGGACCTCCTACGAGCAGTACTTC.

CDR3 protein: CASSPGDRDTDTQYF. The DNA for the CDR3 is TGTGCCAGCTCACCAGGGGACAGGGACACAGATACGCAGTATTTT. The chain employs TRBV18 and TRBJ2-3; 9 bases fit TRBD1. With 2 bases clipped from V and 2 bases from J, the junction kept 2 bases outside the gene matches. Germline lookup yields CDR1 KGHSH and CDR2 LQKENI. This CDR3 has 15 amino acids.

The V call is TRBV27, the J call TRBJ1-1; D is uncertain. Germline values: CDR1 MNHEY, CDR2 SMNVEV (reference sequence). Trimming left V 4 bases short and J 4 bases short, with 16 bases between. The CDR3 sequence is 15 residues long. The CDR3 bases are TGTGCCAGCAGTTACAGTCGGGTTGGAATCACTGAAGCTTTCTTT. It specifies CASSYSRVGITEAFF.